This T cell receptor beta chain originates from a study of T cell repertoires in cytomegalovirus infection. The junction had 12 bases not matched to a gene; V was cut back by 0 bases and J by 2 bases. The CDR3 is 18 amino acids. Germline V gives CDR1 LNHNV, CDR2 YYDKDF (reference sequence). This clonotype was observed at least ten times. TCRdb passed the reads through MiXCR, listing each CDR3 protein once. The table shows 560,000 or so distinct CDR3 sequences, with approximately 15% occurring only once. The V call is TRBV15, the J call TRBJ1-1, with TRBD1 identical over 7 bases. Material: CD8+ T cells from PBMCs. The TCR originated in a human donor in good health (CMV status not recorded). Some clones in this sample may be carry-over from other donors' samples. The CDR3 coding sequence is TGTGCCACCAGCAGAGATTTTTCCCCGGGACAGAGAAACACTGAAGCTTTCTTT. It translates to CATSRDFSPGQRNTEAFF.